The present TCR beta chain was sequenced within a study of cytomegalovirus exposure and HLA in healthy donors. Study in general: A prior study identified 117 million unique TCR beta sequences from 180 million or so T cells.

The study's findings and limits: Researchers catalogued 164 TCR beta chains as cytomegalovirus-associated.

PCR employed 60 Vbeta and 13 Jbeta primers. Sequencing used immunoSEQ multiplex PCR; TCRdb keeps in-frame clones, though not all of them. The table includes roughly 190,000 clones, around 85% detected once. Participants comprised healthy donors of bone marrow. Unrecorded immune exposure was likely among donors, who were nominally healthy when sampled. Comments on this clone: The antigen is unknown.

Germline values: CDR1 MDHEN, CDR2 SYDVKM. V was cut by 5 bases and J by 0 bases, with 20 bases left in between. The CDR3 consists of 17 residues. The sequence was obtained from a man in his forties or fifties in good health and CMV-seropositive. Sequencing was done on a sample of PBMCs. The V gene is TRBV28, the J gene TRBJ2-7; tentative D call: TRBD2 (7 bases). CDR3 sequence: CASSPTAGGPGSYEQYF. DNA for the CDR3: TGTGCCAGCAGTCCGACAGCCGGGGGGCCCGGCTCCTACGAGCAGTACTTC. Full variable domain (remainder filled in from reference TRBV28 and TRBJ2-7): DVKVTQSSRYLVKRTGEKVFLECVQDMDHENMFWYRQDPGLGLRLIYFSYDVKMKEKGDIPEGYSVSREKKERFSLILESASTNQTSMYLCASSPTAGGPGSYEQYFGPGTRLTVT.